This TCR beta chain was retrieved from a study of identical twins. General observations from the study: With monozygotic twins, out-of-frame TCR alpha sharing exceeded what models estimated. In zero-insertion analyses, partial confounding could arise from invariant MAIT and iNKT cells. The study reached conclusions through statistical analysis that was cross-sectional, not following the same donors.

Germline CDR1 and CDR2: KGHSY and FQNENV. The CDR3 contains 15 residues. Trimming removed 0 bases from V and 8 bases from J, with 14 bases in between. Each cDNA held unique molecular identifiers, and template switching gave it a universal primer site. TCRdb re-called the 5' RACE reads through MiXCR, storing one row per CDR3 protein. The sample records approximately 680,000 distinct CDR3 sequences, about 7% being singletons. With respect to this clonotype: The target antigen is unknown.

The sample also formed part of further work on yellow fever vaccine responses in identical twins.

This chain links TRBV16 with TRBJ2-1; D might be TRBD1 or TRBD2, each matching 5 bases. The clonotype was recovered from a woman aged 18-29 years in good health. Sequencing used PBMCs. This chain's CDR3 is CASSQSAAGRDEQFF. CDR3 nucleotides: TGTGCCAGCAGCCAATCGGCGGCAGGGCGGGATGAGCAGTTCTTC.